This entry lists 14 T cell receptor beta chains sequenced from one sample in a study of shared clonotypes between healthy human individuals (dated by TCRdb to about 2020). The protocol used for the library was the immunoSEQ multiplex PCR assay. As stored in TCRdb, this immuneACCESS dataset retains in-frame rearrangements with V and J assigned. A fraction of the clones does not appear; measured against another copy, unresolved V genes explain less than half of the discrepancy, and the remainder lacks a known reason. This sample holds 450,000 to 550,000 clones; about four fifths were observed only once. The ten top clones hold roughly 13% of the sample. Sequenced input: PBMCs. The source of these receptors is a middle-aged woman in good health. Some clones in this sample may be carry-over from other donors' samples.

This clone was seen only once. The chain combines TRBV19 with TRBJ1-5; TRBD1 matches 9 bases. J lost 4 bases, V lost 8 bases, and 6 bases had no gene match. The CDR3 is 14 amino acids. Germline V gene sequence: CDR1 LNHDA, CDR2 SQIVND (reference sequence). This chain's CDR3 is CASQMGQGNQPQHF. CDR3 nucleotide sequence: TGTGCCAGTCAAATGGGACAGGGTAATCAGCCCCAGCATTTT. The complete variable domain, with remaining parts taken from reference TRBV19 and TRBJ1-5, reads DGGITQSPKYLFRKEGQNVTLSCEQNLNHDAMYWYRQDPGQGLRLIYYSQIVNDFQKGDIAEGYSVSREKKESFPLTVTSAQKNPTAFYLCASQMGQGNQPQHFGDGTRLSIL.

The V and J genes are TRBV30 and TRBJ2-7, with 11 bases aligning to TRBD2. The CDR3 length is 15 residues. CDR1 is GTSNPN, CDR2 SVGIG, per germline (reference sequence). V was pared by 6 bases and J by 7 bases, with 14 bases of the junction left unmatched. The CDR3 loop reads CACIAGGPTSGEQYF. CDR3 coding DNA: TGTGCCTGCATAGCGGGAGGGCCTACCTCGGGGGAGCAGTACTTC.

This clone was counted a few times. This sample includes further DNA sequences coding for the same CDR3. V usage is TRBV7-2 and J usage is TRBJ1-1, with D perhaps TRBD1 (6 bases). This CDR3 spans 12 amino acids. V shed 5 bases and J shed 6 bases, with 10 bases lying between them. Germline assignment: CDR1 SGHTA and CDR2 FQGNSA. This chain's CDR3 is CASSPRGAEAFF. The CDR3 nucleotides read TGTGCCAGCAGCCCCAGGGGAGCTGAAGCTTTCTTT.

CDR3 coding DNA: TGTGCCTGGATGAACACTGAAGCTTTCTTT. Its protein is CAWMNTEAFF. The chain carries TRBV30 and TRBJ1-1; D remains unclear. This CDR3 is 10 amino acids long. V lost 4 bases and J lost 0, with 0 bases in between. Germline CDR1 GTSNPN, CDR2 SVGIG (reference sequence).

The CDR3 loop reads CASSFMAPTLAGELFF. The CDR3, as DNA: TGTGCCAGCAGTTTTATGGCACCTACGCTAGCCGGGGAGCTGTTTTTT. The gene calls are TRBV6-5 and TRBJ2-2; D remains ambiguous. From germline, CDR1 is MNHEY and CDR2 SVGAGI. There are 16 residues in the CDR3. Trimming took off 4 bases at V and 6 bases at J, with 18 bases between the two ends.

In the case of this clone: The sample contains more than one DNA sequence encoding this CDR3. The gene calls are TRBV7-2 and TRBJ1-2; D gene uncertain. The V gene's germline CDR1 is SGHTA and CDR2 FQGNSA. V lost 2 bases, J lost 2 bases, and 6 bases lay in between. This CDR3 region has 13 residues. The CDR3 sequence: CASSLQGNYGYTF. The CDR3 region has the DNA TGTGCCAGCAGCTTACAAGGGAACTATGGCTACACCTTC.

V usage is TRBV6-5 and J usage is TRBJ1-2; D ambiguous. Trimming pared 2 bases from V and 8 bases from J, leaving 9 bases between. Germline loops: CDR1 MNHEY, CDR2 SVGAGI. This CDR3 spans 12 amino acids. In DNA form, the CDR3 reads TGTGCCAGCAGTTACGCGGGGTCCGGCTACACCTTC. Amino acids: CASSYAGSGYTF.

V and J are TRBV19 and TRBJ2-7; D perhaps matches TRBD2 (5 bases). The CDR3 consists of 12 residues. CDR1 is LNHDA, CDR2 SQIVND, per germline (reference sequence). The ends were cut back, 8 bases at V and 5 bases at J, with 13 bases in the middle. Written as DNA, the CDR3 is TGTGCCAGTTCCGGGGAGTTGGACGAGCAGTACTTC. It is translated as CASSGELDEQYF.

As concerns this clone: The same CDR3 can be traced to other DNA sequences in this sample. The V call is TRBV28, the J call TRBJ2-7; 14 positions agree with TRBD2. Per the germline V gene, CDR1 is MDHEN and CDR2 is SYDVKM. This CDR3 spans 16 amino acids. After removal of 4 bases from V and 3 bases from J, the junction contained 5 bases not matched to a gene. The CDR3 spells CASSSPGTSGSYEQYF. CDR3 sequence (DNA): TGTGCCAGCAGTTCCCCTGGGACTAGCGGGAGCTACGAGCAGTACTTC.

V is TRBV7-9 and J is TRBJ2-1; 12 bases map to TRBD1. The CDR3 is 15 amino acids. The J segment lost 5 bases and the V segment lost 3 bases, leaving 2 bases of the junction unmatched. CDR1 is SEHNR, CDR2 FQNEAQ, per germline (reference sequence). The CDR3 DNA reads as TGTGCCAGCAGCTTGGGACAGGGGGCTCACAATGAGCAGTTCTTC. It yields the protein CASSLGQGAHNEQFF.

The chain is built from TRBV7-9 and TRBJ2-3; either TRBD1 or TRBD2 may fit D (5 bases each). Germline CDR1 reads SEHNR; CDR2 reads FQNEAQ (reference sequence). V lost 2 bases and J lost 6, with 12 bases in between. The CDR3 consists of 14 residues. The CDR3 is CASSLIRDADTQYF. In DNA, the CDR3 is TGTGCCAGCAGCTTAATTCGGGACGCCGATACGCAGTATTTT.

The CDR3: CASSEATGDQPQHF. The DNA for the CDR3 is TGTGCCAGCAGTGAAGCGACAGGGGATCAGCCCCAGCATTTT. The chain combines TRBV6-1 with TRBJ1-5; the match to TRBD1 covers 8 bases. The CDR3 runs to 14 residues. The germline gives CDR1 MNHNS, CDR2 SASEGT. The junction had 0 bases not matched to a gene; V was cut back by 0 bases and J by 5 bases.

The gene calls are TRBV7-9 and TRBJ2-1, with TRBD2 identical over 7 bases. Germline V lookup: CDR1 SEHNR, CDR2 FQNEAQ (reference sequence). Trimming cost V 3 bases and J 8 bases; bases outside gene matches: 4. This CDR3 contains 13 residues. This CDR3 is CASSFLTSHEQFF. The CDR3 nucleotides are TGTGCCAGCAGCTTTTTGACTAGCCATGAGCAGTTCTTC.

This clone was counted ten times or more. The CDR3: CASSRGQVQETQYF. CDR3 nucleotides: TGTGCCAGCAGCCGAGGACAGGTTCAAGAGACCCAGTACTTC. This rearrangement joins TRBV5-6 to TRBJ2-5; 7 nucleotides line up with TRBD1. Germline values: CDR1 SGHDT, CDR2 YYEEEE. J was trimmed by 2 bases and V by 4 bases; bases with no gene match: 5. CDR3 length: 14 amino acids. Full variable domain (outside the CDR3, taken from reference TRBV5-6 and TRBJ2-5): DAGVTQSPTHLIKTRGQQVTLRCSPKSGHDTVSWYQQALGQGPQFIFQYYEEEERQRGNFPDRFSGHQFPNYSSELNVNALLLGDSALYLCASSRGQVQETQYFGPGTRLLVL.